These 16 T cell receptor beta chains were sequenced from one sample in a study of shared clonotypes between healthy human individuals. Generated by immunoSEQ multiplex PCR, the TCRdb table keeps only in-frame clones and is missing some. Altogether about 2.4 million clones are present, 90% to 95% being singletons, with the ten largest covering about 0.39%. Sequenced sample: naive CD4+ T cells from PBMCs. As to subset: CD45RA+ positively selected. These receptors all stem from a man aged 18 to 30 in good health. Some clones in this sample may be carry-over from other donors' samples.

The chain uses TRBV5-1 and TRBJ2-3; no clear D gene. Germline V lookup: CDR1 SGHRS, CDR2 YFSETQ. The CDR3 is 17 amino acids. Trimming cost V 4 bases and J 0 bases, with 18 bases left between them. CDR3 DNA: TGCGCCAGCAGCACGCGAGTAGGTGCCCGTAGCACAGATACGCAGTATTTT. It codes for CASSTRVGARSTDTQYF.

The chain combines TRBV7-8 with TRBJ1-2, with 8 bases identical to TRBD1. Germline CDR1 is SGHVS and CDR2 is FQNEAQ. Trimming removed 3 bases from V and 5 bases from J; junction bases left unmatched: 5. The CDR3 loop spans 14 amino acids. The CDR3 DNA is TGTGCCAGCAGCTTTGGGACAGGCCCGTATGGCTACACCTTC. It codes for CASSFGTGPYGYTF.

As regards this clone: This specimen includes other DNA sequences encoding the same CDR3. The rearrangement links TRBV7-8 to TRBJ1-5; 9 nucleotides match TRBD1. The CDR3 loop spans 14 amino acids. CDR1 is SGHVS, CDR2 FQNEAQ, per germline. J lost 4 bases, V lost 5 bases, and 3 bases had no gene match. CDR3 DNA sequence: TGTGCCAGCAGCCCGGACAGGGGAAATCAGCCCCAGCATTTT. This translates into CASSPDRGNQPQHF.

This sequence joins TRBV28 and TRBJ1-2, with TRBD1 matching 7 bases. The CDR3 length is 14 residues. CDR1 is MDHEN, CDR2 SYDVKM, per germline. V shed 6 bases, J shed 4 bases, and the junction held 8 bases outside the gene matches. The DNA of the CDR3 is TGTGCCAGCAGCCAGGGGGGCAGAATCTATGGCTACACCTTC. Translation: CASSQGGRIYGYTF.

Here the CDR3 DNA reads TGTGCCAGCAGCTTAGGGTCGGTGGGGGTTGGAGAGACCCAGTACTTC. This codes for CASSLGSVGVGETQYF. The V and J genes are TRBV7-3 and TRBJ2-5; the D call may be TRBD1 or TRBD2 (5 bases each). Germline V gives CDR1 SGHTA, CDR2 FQGTGA. V gave up 2 bases and J gave up 4 bases, with 17 bases separating them. The CDR3 has 16 residues. The full variable domain, with the rest looked up from reference TRBV7-3 and TRBJ2-5, is GAGVSQTPSNKVTEKGKYVELRCDPISGHTALYWYRQSLGQGPEFLIYFQGTGAADDSGLPNDRFFAVRPEGSVSTLKIQRTERGDSAVYLCASSLGSVGVGETQYFGPGTRLLVL.

The genes are TRBV7-8 and TRBJ2-7, with 11 bases fitting TRBD2. This CDR3 is built from 16 residues. Germline CDR1 reads SGHVS; CDR2 reads FQNEAQ. The V gene end was trimmed by 4 bases and the J gene end by 6 bases; junction bases not matched to a gene: 11. The CDR3 sequence: CASSWVSGRASSEQYF. CDR3 bases: TGTGCCAGCAGCTGGGTTAGCGGGAGGGCCTCTTCCGAGCAGTACTTC.

This chain connects TRBV5-4 to TRBJ2-1; D gene ambiguous. V was pared by 4 bases and J by 7 bases, with 12 bases between. In germline, CDR1 is SGHNT, CDR2 YYREEE (reference sequence). The CDR3 length is 13 residues. The CDR3 DNA reads TGTGCCAGCAGCAAGACCCCCGGGAATGAGCAGTTCTTC. This codes for CASSKTPGNEQFF.

On this clone itself: The sample holds other DNA sequences that translate to the same CDR3. The chain carries TRBV5-4 and TRBJ1-3; 7 bases match TRBD1. Germline CDR1 reads SGHNT; CDR2 reads YYREEE (reference sequence). There are 14 residues in the CDR3. V was pared by 0 bases and J by 7 bases, with 4 bases of the junction left unmatched. As DNA, the CDR3 is TGTGCCAGCAGCTTGGGACAGGGTCGTAACACCATATATTTT. This sequence encodes CASSLGQGRNTIYF.

The chain uses TRBV29-1 and TRBJ2-2; 10 positions agree with TRBD2. The germline gives CDR1 SQVTM, CDR2 ANQGSEA. Trimming removed 4 bases from V and 0 bases from J; junction bases left unmatched: 2. CDR3 length: 15 amino acids. The CDR3, as DNA: TGCAGCGTTGCCGGGACTAGCGCGAACACCGGGGAGCTGTTTTTT. Protein: CSVAGTSANTGELFF.

V usage is TRBV28 and J usage is TRBJ1-3; TRBD1 agrees at 7 bases. Unmatched junction bases numbered 6, after V lost 4 bases and J lost 0 bases. Germline CDR1 and CDR2: MDHEN and SYDVKM. The CDR3 consists of 16 residues. For the CDR3, the DNA is TGTGCCAGCAGTTCGACCGGGACAGCCTCTGGAAACACCATATATTTT. Amino acids: CASSSTGTASGNTIYF.

This chain uses TRBV5-1 with TRBJ2-5; perhaps TRBD1 as D (5 bases). V was pared by 5 bases and J by 4 bases, with 15 bases between. Germline assignment: CDR1 SGHRS and CDR2 YFSETQ. The CDR3 contains 14 residues. In nucleotides, the CDR3 is TGCGCCAGCAGTAGGGGCGGCGTTTTAGAGACCCAGTACTTC. Translated: CASSRGGVLETQYF. The complete variable domain, with remaining parts taken from reference TRBV5-1 and TRBJ2-5, reads KAGVTQTPRYLIKTRGQQVTLSCSPISGHRSVSWYQQTPGQGLQFLFEYFSETQRNKGNFPGRFSGRQFSNSRSEMNVSTLELGDSALYLCASSRGGVLETQYFGPGTRLLVL.

This clone was detected once. The rearrangement joins TRBV9 to TRBJ2-3; 11 positions match TRBD1. The CDR3 is 13 residues long. With V trimmed by 2 bases and J by 11 bases, 4 bases remained unmatched. The V gene's germline CDR1 is SGDLS and CDR2 YYNGEE. CDR3: CASSVGTGGMQYF. The CDR3 DNA sequence: TGTGCCAGCAGCGTCGGGACAGGGGGGATGCAGTATTTT.

CDR3 in amino acids: CASSLRLAGVDTQYF. The CDR3 DNA sequence: TGTGCCAGCAGCTTACGACTAGCGGGAGTAGATACGCAGTATTTT. This chain links TRBV11-1 with TRBJ2-3; the match to TRBD2 covers 12 bases. CDR1 and CDR2 from the germline V gene are SGHAT and FQDESV (reference sequence). Unmatched junction bases numbered 2, after V lost 2 bases and J lost 5 bases. CDR3 length: 15 amino acids.

The chain recombines TRBV28 with TRBJ2-5; 12 positions agree with TRBD2. Germline V lookup: CDR1 MDHEN, CDR2 SYDVKM. Trimming removed 5 bases from V and 0 bases from J; junction bases left unmatched: 1. The CDR3 covers 15 residues. DNA of the CDR3: TGTGCCAGCAGTCGGACTAGCGGGAACCAAGAGACCCAGTACTTC. This gives the protein CASSRTSGNQETQYF. Using reference TRBV28 and TRBJ2-5 for the parts outside the CDR3, the full variable domain is DVKVTQSSRYLVKRTGEKVFLECVQDMDHENMFWYRQDPGLGLRLIYFSYDVKMKEKGDIPEGYSVSREKKERFSLILESASTNQTSMYLCASSRTSGNQETQYFGPGTRLLVL.

This clone occurred once. The chain uses TRBV7-2 and TRBJ2-7; D remains ambiguous. CDR3 length: 14 amino acids. Germline CDR1 SGHTA, CDR2 FQGNSA. With 2 bases removed from V and 2 bases from J, the gap between germline ends came to 10 bases. The CDR3 protein is CASSLRANAYEQYF. CDR3 coding DNA: TGTGCCAGCAGCTTACGTGCGAACGCCTACGAGCAGTACTTC.

CDR3 sequence reads: CASSAGGQRETQYF. In DNA form, the CDR3 reads TGTGCCAGCAGTGCCGGTGGACAGCGAGAGACCCAGTACTTC. This chain connects TRBV6-1 to TRBJ2-5; tentative D call: TRBD1 (6 bases). The V end was cut by 4 bases, the J end by 4 bases, with 13 bases between. Germline V gene sequence: CDR1 MNHNS, CDR2 SASEGT. This CDR3 is 14 amino acids long.